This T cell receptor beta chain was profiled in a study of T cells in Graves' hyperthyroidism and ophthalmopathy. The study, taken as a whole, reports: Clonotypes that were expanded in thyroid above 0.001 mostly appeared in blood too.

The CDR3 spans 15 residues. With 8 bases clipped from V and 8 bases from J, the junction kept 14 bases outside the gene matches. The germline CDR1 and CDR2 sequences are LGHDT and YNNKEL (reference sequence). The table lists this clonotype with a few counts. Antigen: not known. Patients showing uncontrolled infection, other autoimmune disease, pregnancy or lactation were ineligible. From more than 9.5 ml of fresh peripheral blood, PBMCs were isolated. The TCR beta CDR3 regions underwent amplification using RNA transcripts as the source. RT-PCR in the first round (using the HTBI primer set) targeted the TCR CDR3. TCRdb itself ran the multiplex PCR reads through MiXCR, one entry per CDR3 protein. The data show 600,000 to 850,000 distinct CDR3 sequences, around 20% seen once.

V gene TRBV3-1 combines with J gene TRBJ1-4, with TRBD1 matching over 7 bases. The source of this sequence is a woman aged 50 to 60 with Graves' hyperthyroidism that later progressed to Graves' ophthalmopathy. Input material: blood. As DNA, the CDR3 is TGTGCCAGCGAAGAATCAGGGGGGGCGGACGAAAAACTGTTTTTT. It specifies CASEESGGADEKLFF.